This T cell receptor (beta chain) was profiled in a study of T cells in Graves' hyperthyroidism and ophthalmopathy. From RNA transcripts, TCR beta CDR3 regions were amplified. Using the HTBI primer set, a first-round RT-PCR was run on the TCR CDR3. TCRdb processed the multiplex PCR reads anew with MiXCR; each CDR3 protein has one entry. The repertoire holds about 200,000 distinct CDR3 sequences, approximately 16% seen once, with about 41% in the top ten. Patients aged 18 to 65 had newly diagnosed hyperthyroidism that had lasted under 2 months. Fresh 10 ml peripheral blood yielded PBMCs. This clonotype was seen at least ten times. The target antigen is unknown. The germline gives CDR1 DFQATT, CDR2 SNEGSKA (reference sequence). The V and J ends lost 3 bases and 0 bases respectively, with 11 bases between them. The CDR3 spans 15 residues. The study, taken as a whole, reports: Within blood appeared most thyroid clonotypes that had expanded above 0.001. The model identified upcoming ophthalmopathy a median approximately six months ahead of onset.

The clonotype was recovered from a man aged 35-49 years with Graves' hyperthyroidism. The chain links TRBV20-1 to TRBJ2-2; a possible D gene is TRBD1 (6 bases). The sample taken for sequencing was blood. The CDR3 DNA reads as TGCAGTGCTAGCGACAGGACGTCGAACACCGGGGAGCTGTTTTTT. Translated: CSASDRTSNTGELFF.